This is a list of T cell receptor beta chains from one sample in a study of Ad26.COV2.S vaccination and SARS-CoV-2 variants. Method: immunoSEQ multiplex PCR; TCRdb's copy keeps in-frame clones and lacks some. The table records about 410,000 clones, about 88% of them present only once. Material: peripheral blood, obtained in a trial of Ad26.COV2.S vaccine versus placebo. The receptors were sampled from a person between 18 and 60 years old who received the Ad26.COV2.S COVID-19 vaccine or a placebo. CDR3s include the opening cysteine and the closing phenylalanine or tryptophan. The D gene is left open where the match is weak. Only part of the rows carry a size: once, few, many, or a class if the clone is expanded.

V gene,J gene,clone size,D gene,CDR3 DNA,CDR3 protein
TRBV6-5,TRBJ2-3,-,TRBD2,TGTGCCAGCAGTTACGGGGCGGGGGGCACAGATACGCAGTATTTT,CASSYGAGGTDTQYF
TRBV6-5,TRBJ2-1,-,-,TGTGCCAGCAGTTACCGGGCCTTCAATGAGCAGTTCTTC,CASSYRAFNEQFF
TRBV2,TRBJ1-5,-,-,TGTGCCAGCCGGGCGGGAATGGCTCAGCCCCAGCATTTT,CASRAGMAQPQHF
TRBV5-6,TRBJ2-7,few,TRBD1,TGTGCCAGCTCCCTGGCTAGGGACAGGGGCTACGAGCAGTACTTC,CASSLARDRGYEQYF
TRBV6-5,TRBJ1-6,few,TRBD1,TGTGCCAGCAGTTACGGACAGGCCTTAAGGTCACCCCTCCACTTT,CASSYGQALRSPLHF
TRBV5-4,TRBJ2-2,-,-,TGTGCCAGCAGCGTGACAGCCACCGGGGAGCTGTTTTTT,CASSVTATGELFF
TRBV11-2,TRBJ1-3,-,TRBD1,TGTGCCAGCAGCACCGGACAGGGGTTAGACACCATATATTTT,CASSTGQGLDTIYF
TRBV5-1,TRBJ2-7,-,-,TGCGCCAGCGCGGCCATAACAGGATCTGGCGAGCAGTACTTC,CASAAITGSGEQYF
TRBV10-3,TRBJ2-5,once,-,TGTGCCATCAGGGCATTAGGGACCCAGTACTTC,CAIRALGTQYF
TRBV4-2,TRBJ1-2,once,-,TGTGCCAGCAGCCAAGTCTTTGGGCGAGGTATAGGCTACACCTTC,CASSQVFGRGIGYTF
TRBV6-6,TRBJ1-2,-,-,TGTGCCAGCAGTTACTCGGTTCAGGGGGGCTACACCTTC,CASSYSVQGGYTF
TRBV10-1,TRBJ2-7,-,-,TGCGCCAGCAGTGGCAGTACCTACGAGCAGTACTTC,CASSGSTYEQYF
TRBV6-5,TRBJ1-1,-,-,TGTGCCAGCAAGGGGGACGAGGCCACTGAAGCTTTCTTT,CASKGDEATEAFF
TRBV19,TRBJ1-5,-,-,TGTGCCAGTACCCCCGTTGGGGGCCCATGGGTCAATCAGCCCCAGCATTTT,CASTPVGGPWVNQPQHF
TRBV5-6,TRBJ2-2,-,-,TGTGCCAGCAGCTCCGAGGGGGGGACGGAGACTACCGGGGAGCTGTTTTTT,CASSSEGGTETTGELFF
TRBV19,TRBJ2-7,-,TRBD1,TGTGCCAGTTCTCGCCTTAAGGGGGCGTATACCTACGAGCAGTACTTC,CASSRLKGAYTYEQYF
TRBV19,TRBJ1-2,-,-,TGTGCCAGCGGCCTAACTAACTATGGCTACACCTTC,CASGLTNYGYTF
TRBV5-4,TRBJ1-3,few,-,TGTGCCAGCAGCGAGGGCCGTGGCTCTGGAAACACCATATATTTT,CASSEGRGSGNTIYF
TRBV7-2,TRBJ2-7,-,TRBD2,TGTGCCAGCGGGAAGAGGCCGGGGGGGCATTTTGTCAACGAGCAGTACTTC,CASGKRPGGHFVNEQYF
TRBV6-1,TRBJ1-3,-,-,TGTGCCAGCAGTGAACGGTGGGGTGCTGGAAACACCATATATTTT,CASSERWGAGNTIYF
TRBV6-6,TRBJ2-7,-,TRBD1,TGTGCCAGCAGTCCCGGACAGGATTACGAGCAGTACTTC,CASSPGQDYEQYF
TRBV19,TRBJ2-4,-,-,TGTGCCAGTAGATCAACAGGGGGGGACATTCAGTACTTC,CASRSTGGDIQYF
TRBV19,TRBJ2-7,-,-,TGTGCCAGTAGCGAAGGCCGAGGAGGATTCTACGAGCAGTACTTC,CASSEGRGGFYEQYF
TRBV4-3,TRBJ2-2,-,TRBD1,TGCGCCAGCAGCCATTCCGGGACAGGGCACTCCGGGGAGCTGTTTTTT,CASSHSGTGHSGELFF
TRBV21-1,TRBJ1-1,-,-,TGTGCCAGCAGCAAAAAGGGGGACAGGGGGACGAAACTTGACACTGAAGCTTTCTTT,CASSKKGDRGTKLDTEAFF
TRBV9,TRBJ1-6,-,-,TGTGCCAGCAGCGTAGCGGAGGGGGTAGGGTCCCTCCACTTT,CASSVAEGVGSLHF
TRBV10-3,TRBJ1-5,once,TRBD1,TGTGCCATTACAGGACAGGGCAGCAATCAGCCCCAGCATTTT,CAITGQGSNQPQHF
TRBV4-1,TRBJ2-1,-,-,TGCGCCAGCAGCCAAGAGGACGCGGGCTCCTACAATGAGCAGTTCTTC,CASSQEDAGSYNEQFF
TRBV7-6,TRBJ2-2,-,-,TGTGCCAGCAGCTTAGATACAGGCGGGAACACCGGGGAGCTGTTTTTT,CASSLDTGGNTGELFF
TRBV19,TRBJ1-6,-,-,TGTGCCAGTAGTCTCCAGACAGATAATTCACCCCTCCACTTT,CASSLQTDNSPLHF
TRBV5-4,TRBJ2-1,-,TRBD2,TGTGCCAGCAGCCACGCTCCAGGGCTAGCGGCCACATTATGGGATGAGCAGTTCTTC,CASSHAPGLAATLWDEQFF
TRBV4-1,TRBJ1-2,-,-,TGCGCCAGCAGCCAAGGGACGGGGGATGGCTACACCTTC,CASSQGTGDGYTF